What follows are 9 T cell receptor beta chains derived from one specimen sequenced in a study of cytomegalovirus exposure and HLA in healthy donors. Produced via immunoSEQ multiplex PCR; TCRdb's table is partial and in-frame only. The sample lists approximately 140,000 clones, more than 75% occurring once. Input material: PBMCs. Receptor source: a man aged 18 to 30 in good health and CMV-seropositive.

V and J are TRBV30 and TRBJ1-3; the D gene is possibly TRBD1 (5 bases). Germline CDR1 is GTSNPN and CDR2 is SVGIG (reference sequence). The CDR3 loop spans 13 amino acids. Trimming stripped 2 bases from V and 5 bases from J, with 10 bases between. CDR3 sequence reads: CAWSTGLRNTIYF. CDR3 nucleotide sequence: TGTGCCTGGAGTACGGGACTGCGAAACACCATATATTTT.

The chain employs TRBV5-6 and TRBJ2-1, with 12 bases fitting TRBD2. The CDR3 totals 19 residues. The V gene's germline CDR1 is SGHDT and CDR2 YYEEEE. J lost 0 bases, V lost 5 bases, and 12 bases had no gene match. CDR3 in amino acids: CASSYWTSGTLSSYNEQFF. The CDR3 DNA reads as TGTGCCAGCAGTTACTGGACTAGCGGGACCCTGAGCTCCTACAATGAGCAGTTCTTC.

The chain has TRBV4-1 and TRBJ1-1; D is possibly TRBD1 (5 bases). Germline V CDR1 and CDR2: MGHRA, YSYEKL. The CDR3 loop spans 15 amino acids. V gave up 1 base and J gave up 0 bases, with 9 bases separating them. In DNA form, the CDR3 reads TGCGCCAGCAGCCAAGCCCAGGGCTTGAACACTGAAGCTTTCTTT. Amino acids: CASSQAQGLNTEAFF.

The rearrangement uses TRBV9 and TRBJ2-1; 8 positions agree with TRBD2. The CDR3 is 14 residues long. Trimming took 4 bases from V and 4 from J; bases not matched to a gene: 4. The germline V gene encodes CDR1 SGDLS and CDR2 YYNGEE. In DNA form, the CDR3 reads TGTGCCAGCAGCAGCGGGAGCGGTTACAATGAGCAGTTCTTC. Encoded protein: CASSSGSGYNEQFF.

V gene TRBV19 combines with J gene TRBJ2-7; maybe TRBD1 (5 bases). V was pared by 5 bases and J by 0 bases, with 14 bases between. Germline V gene data show CDR1 as LNHDA and CDR2 as SQIVND (reference sequence). This CDR3 contains 15 residues. The CDR3 is CASSENRFSSYEQYF. In DNA, the CDR3 is TGTGCCAGTAGTGAGAACAGGTTTAGCTCCTACGAGCAGTACTTC.

This clone was recorded once. The rearrangement joins TRBV18 to TRBJ2-2, with TRBD1 as a possible D gene (6 bases). The CDR3 sequence is 14 residues long. V lost 3 bases, J lost 4 bases, and 9 bases lay in between. Germline CDR1 reads KGHSH; CDR2 reads LQKENI. The chain's CDR3 is CASSPGHTTGELFF. CDR3 nucleotides: TGTGCCAGCTCACCGGGACACACCACCGGGGAGCTGTTTTTT. Together with reference TRBV18 and TRBJ2-2, the CDR3 gives the full variable domain: NAGVMQNPRHLVRRRGQEARLRCSPMKGHSHVYWYRQLPEEGLKFMVYLQKENIIDESGMPKERFSAEFPKEGPSILRIQQVVRGDSAAYFCASSPGHTTGELFFGEGSRLTVL.

V and J are TRBV10-3 and TRBJ2-3; TRBD1 matches at 9 bases. This CDR3 is 14 amino acids long. Trimming removed 6 bases from V and 3 bases from J; junction bases left unmatched: 4. Looked up from germline, CDR1 is ENHRY and CDR2 is SYGVKD. The CDR3 loop is CAIRPGQGTDTQYF. CDR3 DNA: TGTGCCATCAGGCCGGGACAGGGTACAGATACGCAGTATTTT.

This sequence joins TRBV9 and TRBJ2-1; 12 bases are shared with TRBD2. The length of the CDR3 is 16 residues. Trimming cost V 0 bases and J 3 bases; bases outside gene matches: 1. Germline lookup yields CDR1 SGDLS and CDR2 YYNGEE. The CDR3 bases are TGTGCCAGCAGCGTAGCTAGCGGGGGGGTCTACAATGAGCAGTTCTTC. Encoded protein: CASSVASGGVYNEQFF.

The chain links TRBV7-8 to TRBJ2-7; maybe TRBD2 (5 bases). The CDR3 runs 15 residues. Germline V CDR1 and CDR2: SGHVS, FQNEAQ. Between the trimmed V and J ends, which lost 1 base and 6 bases, there was a span of 16 bases. CDR3 loop: CASSLGRARSGEQYF. As DNA, the CDR3 is TGTGCCAGCAGCTTAGGGCGGGCCCGGAGCGGCGAGCAGTACTTC.